The 18 T cell receptor beta chains listed next were all sequenced from one sample in a study of patients and donors after allogeneic stem cell transplantation. TCRdb re-called the RT-PCR reads with MiXCR, one entry per CDR3 protein. The sample lists about 960,000 distinct CDR3 sequences, roughly 18% occurring once. The sequenced sample consisted of blood, either unsorted or a sorted T cell fraction (not recorded which). The source of these receptors is a human donor who was either an allogeneic HSCT recipient or a stem cell or donor lymphocyte infusion donor (not recorded which). It is not recorded whose cells these are; they may come from a transplant donor.

This clonotype was picked up a small number of times. The rearrangement joins TRBV28 to TRBJ1-1; possible D gene TRBD1, 5 bases. CDR1 is MDHEN and CDR2 is SYDVKM in the germline V gene. The CDR3 sequence is 18 residues long. V lost 3 bases to trimming and J lost 0 bases, with 20 bases between them. The CDR3 nucleotides are TGTGCCAGCAGTTTCATTTGGGGCAGAGAAAACTTGAACACTGAAGCTTTCTTT. Protein product: CASSFIWGRENLNTEAFF.

This rearrangement joins TRBV20-1 to TRBJ2-7, with D uncertain. The CDR3 extends over 13 amino acids. V lost 6 bases and J lost 3, with 15 bases in between. Germline CDR1 reads DFQATT; CDR2 reads SNEGSKA (reference sequence). DNA of the CDR3: TGCAGTGCCCCGACGGGCCTCCGCTACGAGCAGTACTTC. It is translated as CSAPTGLRYEQYF.

In this sample, this clonotype turned up a few times. This chain uses TRBV12-3 or TRBV12-4 with TRBJ1-2; D call uncertain. Trimming left V 10 bases short and J 6 bases short, with 18 bases between. The CDR3 spans 13 residues. For the CDR3, the DNA is TGTGCCATCAATTGGGGAGGTCCGGATGGCTACACCTTC. Its protein is CAINWGGPDGYTF.

The sample holds a few counts of this clonotype. The genes are TRBV12-3 or TRBV12-4 and TRBJ1-4; 11 positions agree with TRBD1. The CDR3 runs to 15 residues. Losses at the gene ends were 5 bases for V and 7 bases for J; bases not matched to a gene: 6. Here the CDR3 reads CASSDPGQGVEKLFF. CDR3 coding DNA: TGTGCCAGCAGTGACCCGGGACAGGGGGTTGAAAAACTGTTTTTT.

This clonotype was seen only a few times. The chain has TRBV5-1 and TRBJ2-5, with D unresolved. Trimming took 4 bases from V and 5 from J, leaving 12 bases between them. This CDR3 has 13 residues. Germline CDR1 is SGHRS and CDR2 is YFSETQ. The CDR3 sequence: CASSPSSPETQYF. Here the CDR3 DNA reads TGCGCCAGCAGCCCCAGCTCCCCCGAGACCCAGTACTTC.

The sample holds a few counts of this clonotype. This sequence joins TRBV27 and TRBJ2-3, with TRBD2 matching 9 bases. CDR1 and CDR2 from the germline V gene are MNHEY and SMNVEV (reference sequence). The length of the CDR3 is 12 residues. With V trimmed by 5 bases and J by 8 bases, 2 bases remained unmatched. CDR3 sequence: CASSPGLATQYF. The DNA of the CDR3 is TGTGCCAGCAGTCCGGGACTAGCTACGCAGTATTTT.

The chain employs TRBV6-1 and TRBJ2-7, with 9 bases fitting TRBD1. The germline V gene has CDR1 MNHNS and CDR2 SASEGT. CDR3 length: 14 amino acids. V lost 7 bases, J lost 1 base, and 5 bases stayed unmatched. This CDR3 reads CASKRDRDSYEQYF. The CDR3 nucleotides read TGTGCCAGCAAACGGGACAGGGATTCCTACGAGCAGTACTTC.

V usage is TRBV11-2 and J usage is TRBJ1-1; D uncertain. The CDR3 is 16 amino acids. V lost 5 bases to trimming and J lost 0 bases, with 16 bases between them. Germline lookup yields CDR1 SGHAT and CDR2 FQNNGV. This chain's CDR3 is CASSPSSGVMNTEAFF. The CDR3 coding sequence is TGTGCCAGCAGCCCCTCAAGTGGGGTCATGAACACTGAAGCTTTCTTT.

The CDR3 sequence is CASSKRGPGGANVLTF. CDR3 bases: TGTGCCAGCAGCAAAAGGGGTCCGGGTGGGGCCAACGTCCTGACTTTC. The chain uses TRBV21-1 and TRBJ2-6; the listed D gene, TRBD1, was not tested against the DNA. TRBV21-1 is shown as a pseudogene. The CDR3 sequence is 16 residues long.

The chain employs TRBV6-1 and TRBJ2-3, with D possibly matching TRBD2 (6 bases). Germline loops: CDR1 MNHNS, CDR2 SASEGT. Trimming pared 7 bases from V and 1 base from J, leaving 15 bases between. The CDR3 is 15 amino acids. The DNA of the CDR3 is TGTGCCAGCACCTCACTAGCTGCTGGCACAGATACGCAGTATTTT. It yields the protein CASTSLAAGTDTQYF.

This clonotype came up a few times. V usage is TRBV20-1 and J usage is TRBJ2-7; the match to TRBD1 covers 10 bases. V dropped 6 bases and J dropped 2; count of bases not matched to a gene: 7. The CDR3 is 14 amino acids. Per the germline V gene, CDR1 is DFQATT and CDR2 is SNEGSKA (reference sequence). The CDR3 sequence is CSAETDRGPYEQYF. The CDR3 DNA reads as TGCAGTGCAGAAACCGACAGGGGGCCCTACGAGCAGTACTTC.

Only a few counts were recorded for this clonotype. The chain combines TRBV29-1 with TRBJ1-3; no firm D call. The CDR3 has 15 amino acids. Per germline, CDR1 SQVTM and CDR2 ANQGSEA. The V gene lost 5 bases and the J gene lost 0 bases, with 14 bases spanning the gap. CDR3 DNA: TGCAGCGTTCTGATCACACCTTCCTCTGGAAACACCATATATTTT. The encoded protein is CSVLITPSSGNTIYF.

The CDR3 protein is CSTPGQGSTEAFF. Written as DNA, the CDR3 is TGCAGCACCCCCGGACAGGGGTCCACTGAAGCTTTCTTT. The chain recombines TRBV29-1 with TRBJ1-1; 9 nucleotides line up with TRBD1. This CDR3 is 13 amino acids long. Germline CDR1 SQVTM, CDR2 ANQGSEA. V trimming: 8 bases; J trimming: 4 bases; junction bases outside the gene matches: 8.

The chain combines TRBV21-1 with TRBJ2-2; the D call in the table, TRBD2, was not verified against the DNA. TRBV21-1 is shown as a pseudogene. CDR3 size: 15 residues. The CDR3 DNA reads TGTGCCAGCAGCATAGGGCGGGAGTGCACCGGGGAGCTGTTTTTT. This gives the protein CASSIGRECTGELFF.

This clonotype was detected only a few times. The chain has TRBV9 and TRBJ2-7; 10 positions match TRBD1. This CDR3 contains 15 residues. Germline CDR1 is SGDLS and CDR2 is YYNGEE. V shed 0 bases, J shed 4 bases, and the junction held 4 bases outside the gene matches. DNA of the CDR3: TGTGCCAGCAGCGTAGCGGGGGGACAGGGGTACGAGCAGTACTTC. Protein product: CASSVAGGQGYEQYF.

V usage is TRBV25-1 and J usage is TRBJ1-1; D gene ambiguous. V lost 8 bases and J 9 bases, leaving 10 bases between the germline ends. Germline V lookup: CDR1 MGHDK, CDR2 SYGVNS. The CDR3 is made up of 10 amino acids. CDR3 sequence (DNA): TGTGCCAGCTTCGGGCCCCAAGCTTTCTTT. This gives the protein CASFGPQAFF.

V is TRBV7-3 and J is TRBJ1-2; a weak D match, TRBD1 (5 bases). Trimming took off 5 bases at V and 1 base at J, with 14 bases between the two ends. CDR3 length equals 15 residues. In germline, CDR1 is SGHTA, CDR2 FQGTGA. CDR3 DNA sequence: TGTGCCAGCAGCCCACAGATCGGGGGTAACTATGGCTACACCTTC. Residues: CASSPQIGGNYGYTF. Full variable domain (missing parts from reference TRBV7-3 and TRBJ1-2): GAGVSQTPSNKVTEKGKYVELRCDPISGHTALYWYRQSLGQGPEFLIYFQGTGAADDSGLPNDRFFAVRPEGSVSTLKIQRTERGDSAVYLCASSPQIGGNYGYTFGSGTRLTVV.

The chain employs TRBV20-1 and TRBJ2-1; the D gene is possibly TRBD2 (6 bases). This CDR3 has 14 residues. Trimming cost V 5 bases and J 9 bases, with 20 bases left between them. Germline V gene lookup returns CDR1 DFQATT and CDR2 SNEGSKA (reference sequence). The DNA of the CDR3 is TGCAGTGCTGGAGCGGAATCCCCCGGGGGTGAGCAGTTCTTC. It translates to CSAGAESPGGEQFF.